This is a list of T cell receptor beta chains from one sample in a study of blood T cell repertoires in COVID-19. Sequencing used immunoSEQ multiplex PCR; TCRdb keeps in-frame clones, though not all of them. The data hold 300,000 or so clones, with about 82% observed a single time. The sequenced material came from peripheral blood. The receptors here all came from a woman between 45 and 60 years old with acute or convalescent COVID-19. Each CDR3 is given with its conserved first and last residue. The D gene is left open where the match is weak. Rows give clone size only sometimes, using once, few, many, or a class for an expanded clone.

abundance,d_gene,j_gene,v_gene,CDR3nt,CDR3aa
.,.,TRBJ2-3,TRBV5-5,TGTGCCAGCAGCCCCACAGGGTTCCGCACAGATACGCAGTATTTT,CASSPTGFRTDTQYF
.,TRBD1,TRBJ2-5,TRBV27,TGTGCCAGCAGTTTATCGGGCAGGGGGGAGACCCAGTACTTC,CASSLSGRGETQYF
.,.,TRBJ2-1,TRBV7-2,TGTGCCAGCAGCTTCAGGGGATTCTTGAATGAGCAGTTCTTC,CASSFRGFLNEQFF
.,TRBD2,TRBJ2-1,TRBV29-1,TGCAGCGTTGGGGGACTAGCGGGAGGGCTTTCCTACAATGAGCAGTTCTTC,CSVGGLAGGLSYNEQFF
.,TRBD1,TRBJ2-2,TRBV19,TGTGCCAGTAGTTCGGGACAGTACACCGGGGAGCTGTTTTTT,CASSSGQYTGELFF
.,.,TRBJ1-1,TRBV28,TGTGCCAGTAATTCCAGGGCCGTATTTCGAGCTTTCTTT,CASNSRAVFRAFF
.,TRBD1,TRBJ2-7,TRBV4-2,TGTGCCAGCAGCCACCCCGGACAGGGGGTCTACGAGCAGTACTTC,CASSHPGQGVYEQYF
few,TRBD2,TRBJ2-2,TRBV24-1,TGTGCCACCAGTGACTTGAAGAGGGCTAGCGGGAGGACCGGGGAGCTGTTTTTT,CATSDLKRASGRTGELFF
once,TRBD2,TRBJ2-7,TRBV5-1,TGCGCCAGCAGCCAACTACCCGGACTAGCGGGAACATACGAGCAGTACTTC,CASSQLPGLAGTYEQYF
.,TRBD2,TRBJ2-7,TRBV28,TGTGCCAGCACCGGACTAGCCGGCGAGCAGTACTTC,CASTGLAGEQYF
.,TRBD1,TRBJ2-1,TRBV7-2,TGTGCCAGCAGCTTCCCGGACAGGGCGCGGTTCTTC,CASSFPDRARFF
.,TRBD1,TRBJ1-5,TRBV28,TGTGCCAGCAGTGAGCCCGGGACAGGTCAGCCCCAGCATTTT,CASSEPGTGQPQHF
few,TRBD1,TRBJ1-2,TRBV4-1,TGCGCCAGCAGCCAGGCCGGGACAGGGGGGATCCCCCGAGGCTACACCTTC,CASSQAGTGGIPRGYTF
.,.,TRBJ2-7,TRBV21-1,TGTGCCAGCAGCAAATGGGGAGGTGAGCAGTACTTC,CASSKWGGEQYF
few,.,TRBJ2-5,TRBV25-1,TGTGCCAGCAGTGAATGGGCCCAAGAGACCCAGTACTTC,CASSEWAQETQYF
once,.,TRBJ2-7,TRBV7-2,TGTGCCAGCAGCTTAGATCTCGGCTACGAGCAGTACTTC,CASSLDLGYEQYF
.,.,TRBJ1-3,TRBV19,TGTGCCAGTAGTCCGGATGGCGGTCCTGGAAACACCATATATTTT,CASSPDGGPGNTIYF
.,.,TRBJ1-1,TRBV5-5,TGTGCCAGCAGTACCGGGGGATACACTGAAGCTTTCTTT,CASSTGGYTEAFF
.,TRBD1,TRBJ2-2,TRBV13,TGTGCCAGCAGCCCGGAGACAGGGGTCACCGGGGAGCTGTTTTTT,CASSPETGVTGELFF
.,.,TRBJ1-2,TRBV25-1,TGTGCCAGCACTCTAGGCAGTGGTGTGGGCTACACCTTC,CASTLGSGVGYTF
.,.,TRBJ2-7,TRBV7-9,TGTGCCAGCAGCCCCCATGAACTAACATACGAGCAGTACTTC,CASSPHELTYEQYF
.,TRBD2,TRBJ2-7,TRBV7-9,TGTGCCAGCAGCTTACCCTATCCGTTAAGACTAGCGGGAGTTCAAGAGCAGTACTTC,CASSLPYPLRLAGVQEQYF
once,.,TRBJ1-1,TRBV3-1/TRBV3-2,TGTGCCAGCAGCCAAGAAGTTAGGGGGACTGAAGCTTTCTTT,CASSQEVRGTEAFF
.,TRBD2,TRBJ2-7,TRBV5-4,TGTGCCAGCACCCTAAGACTAGCGGGTACTTCCTACGAGCAGTACTTC,CASTLRLAGTSYEQYF
.,.,TRBJ1-4,TRBV10-3,TGTGCCATCAGTGAACAGGGCCCAAATGAAAAACTGTTTTTT,CAISEQGPNEKLFF
.,.,TRBJ1-1,TRBV6-4,TGTGCCAGCAGTCCCGGGAGACTGAACACTGAAGCTTTCTTT,CASSPGRLNTEAFF
.,.,TRBJ1-1,TRBV2,TGTGCCAGCAGTGAAAGGGGGAACATGAACACTGAAGCTTTCTTT,CASSERGNMNTEAFF
.,.,TRBJ1-5,TRBV19,TGTGCCAGTAGTATGAGAGGGAATCAGCCCCAGCATTTT,CASSMRGNQPQHF
once,.,TRBJ1-2,TRBV4-1,TGCGCCAGCAGCCAAGATAAACGGTCCTATGGCTACACCTTC,CASSQDKRSYGYTF
few,.,TRBJ1-4,TRBV5-1,TGCGCCAGCAGCCCACAGACGGCCGCAACTAATGAAAAACTGTTTTTT,CASSPQTAATNEKLFF
.,TRBD2,TRBJ2-7,TRBV4-3,TGCGCCAGCAGCCTCCAGGTAGCGGGATCCGTTGACGAGCAGTACTTC,CASSLQVAGSVDEQYF
.,TRBD1,TRBJ1-3,TRBV5-1,TGCGCCAGCAGCTTGAGGTCGGGGACAGTTTTCTCTGGAAACACCATATATTTT,CASSLRSGTVFSGNTIYF
.,TRBD2,TRBJ2-1,TRBV9,TGTGCCAGCAAGTCGACTAGCCTCTCCTACAATGAGCAGTTCTTC,CASKSTSLSYNEQFF
.,.,TRBJ1-4,TRBV4-2,TGTGCCAGCAGCCAAGACCTGGCTGTTGAAAAACTGTTTTTT,CASSQDLAVEKLFF
once,.,TRBJ2-3,TRBV15,TGTGCCACCAGCAGAGAGTTAAACACAGATACGCAGTATTTT,CATSRELNTDTQYF
once,TRBD1,TRBJ1-6,TRBV18,TGTGCCAGCTCAAGGGACAGGGGTTCACCCCTCCACTTT,CASSRDRGSPLHF
.,TRBD1,TRBJ2-5,TRBV28,TGTGCCAGCAGTTGGACCGGACAGGGGGTGCGAGAGACCCAGTACTTC,CASSWTGQGVRETQYF
once,TRBD2,TRBJ2-7,TRBV7-2,TGTGCCAGCAGCTTAGGCGGGAGGGCAAGGTACGAGCAGTACTTC,CASSLGGRARYEQYF
.,.,TRBJ2-5,TRBV5-1,TGCGCCAGCAGCCTCCTTTCAGAGACCCAGTACTTC,CASSLLSETQYF
once,.,TRBJ2-7,TRBV2,TGTGCCAGCAGAGTCTACTACGGCGAGCAGTACTTC,CASRVYYGEQYF
.,TRBD1,TRBJ2-5,TRBV2,TGTGCCAGCAGTCGGGGTCAGGGGGCGCGAGAGACCCAGTACTTC,CASSRGQGARETQYF
.,.,TRBJ1-4,TRBV19,TGTGCCAGTAGTCAGACTAATGAAAAACTGTTTTTT,CASSQTNEKLFF
.,.,TRBJ1-4,TRBV7-4,TGTGCCAGCAGCCCGTTCTGGCGGGACGAAAAACTGTTTTTT,CASSPFWRDEKLFF
.,.,TRBJ2-3,TRBV7-2,TGTGCCAGCAGCTTTTATTCGGTAGCAGATACGCAGTATTTT,CASSFYSVADTQYF
.,.,TRBJ1-1,TRBV6-1,TGTGCCAGCAGTGAATTAATCGGGAGTACTGAAGCTTTCTTT,CASSELIGSTEAFF
.,.,TRBJ1-4,TRBV10-3,TGTGCCATCAGCCTACAGGGAAGTGAAAAACTGTTTTTT,CAISLQGSEKLFF
once,.,TRBJ1-6,TRBV27,TGTGCCAGCAGTACGGGGGGTATTTCACCCCTCCACTTT,CASSTGGISPLHF
.,.,TRBJ1-2,TRBV5-1,TGCGCCAGCAGCTTGGGGTTACAGGAGTCCTATGGCTACACCTTC,CASSLGLQESYGYTF
few,.,TRBJ2-7,TRBV27,TGTGCCACCCGACTCAGTGGAGGGGACGGCTCCTACGAGCAGTACTTC,CATRLSGGDGSYEQYF
few,TRBD1,TRBJ2-7,TRBV28,TGTGCCAGCAGTTTAGAGGGACAGTACGAGCAGTACTTC,CASSLEGQYEQYF
.,.,TRBJ1-1,TRBV10-3,TGTGCCACCGCGGAAAGGAGAACTGAAGCTTTCTTT,CATAERRTEAFF